This paragraph covers one T cell receptor (beta chain) sequence. This clonotype was detected many times. Its antigen remains undetermined. It has no much larger one-base neighbor in the sample; base qualities were not kept. Compared with germline, V lacks 0 bases and J lacks 3 bases; bases without a gene match: 5. Reading from cysteine to phenylalanine, the CDR3 counts 16 amino acids. The retained sequence is limited to the CDR3, 48 bases, with the frame set at the first base. The germline V gene (reference sequence) gives CDR1 as DFQATT and CDR2 as SNEGSKA. The donors were about 40 Caucasian individuals from Russia, aged 6 to 90 years, who were systemically healthy. Around 10 milliliters of peripheral blood were collected from each donor into EDTA-treated Vacutainer tubes. Ficoll-Paque density-gradient centrifugation was used to isolate PBMCs, with at least 6 million obtained per sample. Total RNA was extracted from PBMCs with Trizol reagent, with at least 6 micrograms obtained per sample. Naive CD45RAhigh/CD27high T cell percentages were measured by flow cytometry on a PBMC aliquot from every donor.

The record originates from a study of blood T cells in healthy people across ages (dated by TCRdb to 2013 to 2016). Some background on the complete study: In model experiments, template switching captured about one uniquely barcoded TCR beta cDNA molecule for every two T cells. Age-related changes in TCR beta repertoire diversity were measured in the study by deep sequencing normalized with unique cDNA molecular identifiers. The donors were divided into four age groups: young (average about 16 years), middle-aged (approximately 42), aged (around 59) and long-lived (about 90). To avoid experimental bias, donors of different ages were randomly spread across the sequencing lanes. Using the same blood draw, the study looked at two additional independent replicas of 1 million unique cDNA reads for two donors, one aged 18 to 30 and the other aged 80 or older. The research as a whole found: The CMV infection status of donors was not known, potentially confounding age-related changes in expanded clonotypes. Estimates of total diversity based on one million sequenced T cells were considered lower bounds and underestimates. Compared with the aged group, the long-lived group had more naive CD4+ T cells, fewer expanded clones and increased TCR diversity, suggesting age selection. As age increased, observed TCR beta diversity per million T cells dropped in a roughly linear way, and a significant reduction was already evident by age around 41. The percentage of naive T cells measured by flow cytometry correlated strongly with observed TCR beta diversity. Because profiling used bulk unsorted PBMCs, naive and antigen-experienced compartments could not be compared conclusively.

Libraries were prepared through 5' RACE. The instrument given in TCRdb is Illumina HiSeq 2500. The second PCR ran for roughly 7 to 12 cycles and used a J-beta primer mix along with a sample-barcoded 5' primer. A unique molecular identifier was introduced onto each TCR beta cDNA molecule by a template-switch 5' adaptor carrying 12 random nucleotides. Each sample yielded at least 3 million CDR3-containing paired-end reads. First-strand cDNA was synthesized from all RNA with the Mint cDNA synthesis kit, primed by a TRBC-specific oligonucleotide. Following uracil-DNA glycosylase treatment, a first 18-cycle PCR with universal primers M1SS and BC2_uni_R was performed on all cDNA. The authors' analysis ran thus. Each sample was normalized by randomly selecting 1 million high-quality reads, each carrying a distinct molecular identifier. Instead of being binned into consensus sequences, reads with shared molecular identifiers were discarded. MiTCR, run with a Q25 quality threshold and the strictest error-elimination algorithm, handled CDR3 identification, clonotype clustering and error correction. A nonparametric unseen species model with Euler transformation was used to estimate a lower bound on total TCR beta diversity. In TCRdb, the public reads were trimmed at Q25 with fastp and aligned with MiXCR, with productive beta chains retained. Rows with a matching CDR3 protein are joined into one entry that keeps the most common DNA and genes. TCRdb's processing, not the authors', yielded these V and J calls. The sample table records some 640,000 distinct CDR3 sequences; roughly 31% of these occur just once. Together, the top ten hold more than 15% of the sample.

Sequencing was performed on blood. The sequence joins TRBV20-1 to TRBJ1-5; 10 bases in between match TRBD1. This receptor was obtained from a woman of 80 years or more in good health. The CDR3 reads CSARDRQGAINQPQHF. The sequence in DNA is TGCAGTGCTAGAGATAGACAGGGGGCGATCAATCAGCCCCAGCATTTT.